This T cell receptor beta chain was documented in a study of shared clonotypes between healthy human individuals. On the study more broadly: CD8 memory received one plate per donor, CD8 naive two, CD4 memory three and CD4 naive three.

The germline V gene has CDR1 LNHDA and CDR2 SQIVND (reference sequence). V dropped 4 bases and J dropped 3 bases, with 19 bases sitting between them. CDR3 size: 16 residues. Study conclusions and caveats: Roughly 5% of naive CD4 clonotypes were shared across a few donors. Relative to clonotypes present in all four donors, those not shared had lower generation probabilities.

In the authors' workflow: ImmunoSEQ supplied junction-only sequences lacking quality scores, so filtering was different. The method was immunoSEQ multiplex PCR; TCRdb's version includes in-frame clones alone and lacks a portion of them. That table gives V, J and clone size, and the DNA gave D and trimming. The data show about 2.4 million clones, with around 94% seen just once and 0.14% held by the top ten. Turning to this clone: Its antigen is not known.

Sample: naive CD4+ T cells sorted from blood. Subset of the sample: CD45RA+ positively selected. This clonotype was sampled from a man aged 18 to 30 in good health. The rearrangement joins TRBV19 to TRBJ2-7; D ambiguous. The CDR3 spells CASSNKPRWSYYEQYF. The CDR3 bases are TGTGCCAGTAGTAACAAACCCCGGTGGAGTTACTACGAGCAGTACTTC.